This TCR beta chain comes out of a study of blood T cell repertoires in COVID-19 (TCRdb year 2020). Turning to the overall study: Collaborator samples came from the United States, Italy and Spain and covered acute and convalescent phases of COVID-19. The prospective study material was composed of cDNA or gDNA derived from T cells, B-cell-depleted T cells, or PBMCs. Subjects who had been exposed to COVID-19, were actively infected with it, or had recovered from it provided the deeply sampled blood TCRbeta repertoires that made up the dataset. The repertoires were made available in a free public database intended to serve as a resource for research on the immune response to SARS-CoV-2. Samples were obtained from the ongoing ImmuneRACE study (first 160 participants) and from approximately 1,200 subjects provided by 6 global collaborators. Nearly every sample came with metadata listing a de-identified subject ID, COVID-19 status, age in years and sex. Where available, HLA class I and class II types were obtained from metadata supplied by the sample provider rather than from assay-based typing.

The collaborating institutions used their own protocols to collect whole blood in K2EDTA tubes. For TCRbeta analysis, collaborators shipped samples as frozen whole blood, isolated PBMCs, or DNA extracted from either of those sample types. The germline V end is reduced by 4 bases and the J end by 3 bases; junction bases left unmatched: 3. CDR1 is given as LNHDA and CDR2 as SQIVND, both from the germline V gene (reference sequence). From the cysteine up to the phenylalanine, the CDR3 has a length of 14 residues. Of all the DNA, just the CDR3 is kept, 42 bases in frame from base 1. The immunoSEQ Assay, a bias-controlled multiplex PCR, was used to amplify TCRbeta CDR3 regions from genomic DNA. On the authors' methods: The number of nucleated cells in each sample was estimated by amplification of reference gene primers within the assay. To quantify the absolute abundance of each unique TCRbeta CDR3 rearrangement, sequence reads were collapsed and filtered. For each sample, productive Simpson clonality was calculated as the square root of Simpson's diversity index over productive rearrangements. Here the immuneACCESS table is served through TCRdb, limited to in-frame sequences with V and J called. Missing clones are a known gap in these copies; in checked studies unresolved V genes cover under half, and the rest lacks a known reason. V and J calls and clone size are given by that table; D and trimming were obtained from the DNA. The sample has roughly 160,000 clones on record, approximately 83% of them singletons. The top ten hold about a tenth of the sample.

The paper as a whole reports these results and caveats: The quantity of clinical and demographic metadata differed by source and by participant and was supplied without curation.

The sample holds a few counts of this clone. Its antigen target is currently unknown. Base qualities are not at hand, and no much larger clone is one base apart. This receptor was taken from a man between 70 and 80 years old with active or convalescent COVID-19. Recombination connected TRBV19 to TRBJ1-5; TRBD1 agrees with 7 junctional bases. Sequenced sample: peripheral blood. DNA sequence: TGTGCCAGTAGTAAGGGACAGAACAATCAGCCCCAGCATTTT. It translates to CASSKGQNNQPQHF.